This T cell receptor (beta chain) emerged from a study of blood T cell repertoires in COVID-19 (TCRdb year 2020). In terms of the full investigation: Samples from collaborators originated in the United States, Italy and Spain and spanned both the acute and convalescent phases of COVID-19. The repertoires were made available in a free public database intended to serve as a resource for research on the immune response to SARS-CoV-2. The dataset comprised deeply sampled blood TCRbeta repertoires from subjects exposed to, actively infected with, or recovered from COVID-19. The samples were drawn from two sources: the first 160 participants of the ongoing ImmuneRACE study, and 950 to 1,500 subjects contributed by 6 global collaborators. The prospective study material was composed of cDNA or gDNA derived from T cells, B-cell-depleted T cells, or PBMCs. The sample metadata nearly always contained a de-identified subject ID, COVID-19 status, age in years and sex. Where available, HLA class I and class II types were taken from metadata supplied by the sample provider and were not determined by assay-based typing.

The immunoSEQ Assay, a bias-controlled multiplex PCR, was used to amplify TCRbeta CDR3 regions from genomic DNA. Regarding the original processing steps: Nucleated cell counts per sample were estimated from amplification of reference gene primers within the assay. To quantify the absolute abundance of each unique TCRbeta CDR3 rearrangement, sequence reads were collapsed and filtered. Productive Simpson clonality was computed per sample as the square root of Simpson's diversity index over productive rearrangements. The table comes from immuneACCESS by way of TCRdb, which keeps in-frame sequences with V and J called. Part of the clones is missing from these tables; in studies checked, under half for an unresolved V gene and the rest for unknown reasons. That table furnishes V, J and clone size, whereas the DNA furnished D and trimming. Here the sample has 30,000 to 40,000 clones; 85% occur a single time. Around 15% of the sample lies in the top ten.

In the germline V gene (reference sequence), CDR1 corresponds to LGHDT and CDR2 to YNNKEL. The germline ends are 8 bases apart after V is trimmed by 4 bases and J by 2 bases. The CDR3 goes from the cysteine to the phenylalanine over 13 residues. Solely the CDR3 DNA is kept, with 39 bases framed from the first base. Worth noting for this clone: Its antigen remains unidentified. No per-base quality is available; no much larger clone lies one base away. The sample carries other DNA sequences with the same CDR3.

What the study reported, not specific to this receptor: Clinical and demographic metadata were provided uncurated, with the amount varying by source and participant.

The collaborating institutions used their own protocols to collect whole blood in K2EDTA tubes. For TCRbeta analysis, collaborator samples were shipped as frozen whole blood, as isolated PBMCs, or as DNA extracted from either sample type. This receptor was identified in a human donor with acute or convalescent COVID-19. The donor label of this sample is uncertain. Sequencing input: peripheral blood. In this chain, TRBV3-1 (or the pseudogene TRBV3-2) is recombined with TRBJ1-1; the D segment could be TRBD1, given 6 matching bases. CDR3 sequence: CASSPTGNTEAFF. The base sequence is TGTGCCAGCAGCCCGACAGGTAACACTGAAGCTTTCTTT.